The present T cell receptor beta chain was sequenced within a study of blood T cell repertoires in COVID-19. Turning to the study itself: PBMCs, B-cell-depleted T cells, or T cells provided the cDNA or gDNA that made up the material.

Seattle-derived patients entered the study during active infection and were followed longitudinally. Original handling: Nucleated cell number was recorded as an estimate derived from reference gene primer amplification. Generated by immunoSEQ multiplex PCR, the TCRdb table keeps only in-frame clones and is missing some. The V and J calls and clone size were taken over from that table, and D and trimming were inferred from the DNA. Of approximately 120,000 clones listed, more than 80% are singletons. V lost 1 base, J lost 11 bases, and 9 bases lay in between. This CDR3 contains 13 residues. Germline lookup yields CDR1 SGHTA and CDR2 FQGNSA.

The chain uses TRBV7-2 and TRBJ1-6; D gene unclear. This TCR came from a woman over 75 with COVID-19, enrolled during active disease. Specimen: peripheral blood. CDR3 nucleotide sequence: TGTGCCAGCAGCTTAGAAGATCTAACACCCCTCCACTTT. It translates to CASSLEDLTPLHF.